This record concerns one T cell receptor beta chain sequence. These data originate in a study of T cell changes during pregnancy in multiple sclerosis. In germline, CDR1 is SGHDT, CDR2 YYEEEE. Germline trimming cut 3 bases from V and 8 bases from J; bases unmatched to any gene: 5. This CDR3 region has 14 residues. Profiled with immunoSEQ multiplex PCR; TCRdb holds only in-frame clones, not every one. Among some 68,000 clones listed, approximately 90% were seen once. V and J are TRBV5-6 and TRBJ1-6, with 7 bases lining up with TRBD1. This sequence originates from a female donor in good health, enrolled as a control in a pregnancy study. The starting material was peripheral blood, obtained in the second trimester of pregnancy. This CDR3 reads CASSSYDRDSPLHF. The CDR3 coding sequence is TGTGCCAGCAGCTCCTATGACAGGGATTCACCCCTCCACTTT.